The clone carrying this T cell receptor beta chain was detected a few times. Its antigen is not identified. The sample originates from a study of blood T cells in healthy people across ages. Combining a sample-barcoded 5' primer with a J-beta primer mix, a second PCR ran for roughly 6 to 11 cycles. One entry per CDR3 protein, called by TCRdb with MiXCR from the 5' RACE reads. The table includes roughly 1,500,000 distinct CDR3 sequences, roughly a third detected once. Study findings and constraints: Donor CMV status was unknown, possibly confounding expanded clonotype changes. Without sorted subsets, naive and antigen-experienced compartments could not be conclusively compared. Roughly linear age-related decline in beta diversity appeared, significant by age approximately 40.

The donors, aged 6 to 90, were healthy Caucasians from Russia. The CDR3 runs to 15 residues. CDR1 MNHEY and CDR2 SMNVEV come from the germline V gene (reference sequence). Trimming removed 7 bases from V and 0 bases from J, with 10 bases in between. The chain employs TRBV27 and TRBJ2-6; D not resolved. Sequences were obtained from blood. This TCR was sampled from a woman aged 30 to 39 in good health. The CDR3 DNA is TGTGCCAGCAAACGGCGGAACTCTGGGGCCAACGTCCTGACTTTC. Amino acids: CASKRRNSGANVLTF.